This TCR beta chain came from a study of T cell responses to AZD1222 COVID-19 vaccine. Study findings and constraints: White British people made up most donors, females outnumbered males, and clonal diversity was possibly underestimated.

Data came from immunoSEQ multiplex PCR; TCRdb stores just in-frame clones and leaves some out. Of approximately 75,000 clones listed, 75% to 90% are singletons. The CDR3 spans 19 residues. The V gene lost 5 bases and the J gene lost 0 bases, with 25 bases spanning the gap. From germline, CDR1 is SGHAT and CDR2 FQNNGV. Worth noting for this clone: Antigen specificity is unknown.

The chain couples TRBV11-2 to TRBJ2-5; D perhaps matches TRBD1 (6 bases). This receptor was taken from an adult who received the AZD1222 COVID-19 vaccine. The sample in question was peripheral blood, obtained 28 days after the second AZD1222 dose. CDR3 amino acids: CASSGGQRLTGPYQETQYF. CDR3 coding DNA: TGTGCCAGCAGCGGCGGACAGCGCTTAACTGGGCCGTACCAAGAGACCCAGTACTTC.